The clone carrying this T cell receptor (beta chain) was seen many times. The antigen remains undetermined. RNA transcripts were the template, and TCR beta CDR3 regions were amplified from them. Amplification began with first-round RT-PCR using HTBI primers, then second-round multiplex PCR was performed. TCRdb recomputed calls from the multiplex PCR reads with MiXCR, one row per CDR3 protein. Of about 400,000 distinct CDR3 sequences in the sample, around 18% are singletons; the top ten hold roughly 1.4%. This entry comes from a study of Graves' ophthalmopathy and Graves' hyperthyroidism. It was on clinical symptoms, serum thyroxine, TRAb, thyroid ultrasound and orbital computed tomography that diagnosis relied. Study-level findings and limits: Using 13 signatures, a model distinguished ophthalmopathy from stable hyperthyroidism, reaching about 90% sensitivity and roughly 80% specificity. It was with approximately 70% sensitivity and around 72% specificity that the model predicted ophthalmopathy progression. Blood contained most expanded thyroid clonotypes exceeding 0.001 frequency.

The CDR3 is made up of 15 amino acids. Looked up from germline, CDR1 is SGHRS and CDR2 is YFSETQ. Trimming pared 9 bases from V and 4 bases from J, leaving 17 bases between. The genes are TRBV5-1 and TRBJ2-6; the D call may be TRBD1 or TRBD2 (5 bases each). The sample was peripheral blood. This receptor was taken from a woman between 18 and 29 years old with Graves' ophthalmopathy. The CDR3 coding sequence is TGCGCCACCACAATTCAGGGACCCGGGGCCAACGTCCTGACTTTC. It translates to CATTIQGPGANVLTF.